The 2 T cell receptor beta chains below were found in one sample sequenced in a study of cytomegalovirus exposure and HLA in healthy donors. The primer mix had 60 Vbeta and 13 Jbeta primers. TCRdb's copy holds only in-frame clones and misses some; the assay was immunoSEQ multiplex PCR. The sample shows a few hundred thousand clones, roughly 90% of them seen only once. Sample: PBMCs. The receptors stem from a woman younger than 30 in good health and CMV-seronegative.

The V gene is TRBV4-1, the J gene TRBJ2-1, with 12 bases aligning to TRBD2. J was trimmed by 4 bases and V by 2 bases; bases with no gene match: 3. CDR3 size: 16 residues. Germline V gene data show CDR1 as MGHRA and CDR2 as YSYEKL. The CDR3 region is CASSQTGTSGYNEQFF. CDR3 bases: TGCGCCAGCAGCCAAACCGGGACTAGCGGGTACAATGAGCAGTTCTTC.

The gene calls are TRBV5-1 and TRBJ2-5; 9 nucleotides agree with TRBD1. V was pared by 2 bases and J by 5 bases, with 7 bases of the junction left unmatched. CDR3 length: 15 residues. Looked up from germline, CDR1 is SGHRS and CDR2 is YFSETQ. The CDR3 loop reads CASSLEDRGSETQYF. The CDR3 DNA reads TGCGCCAGCAGCTTAGAGGACAGGGGAAGCGAGACCCAGTACTTC.